The 18 T cell receptor beta chains in this list originate from one sample, sequenced in a study of CD8 T cells in ankylosing spondylitis. Broader study findings: Seemingly characteristic of ankylosing spondylitis blood was a TCR beta motif consisting of fewer than 10 highly homologous variants.

MiXCR, run by TCRdb on the 5' RACE reads, gives a single entry per CDR3 protein. The table has some 800,000 distinct CDR3 sequences, 12% seen once. These receptors lack a known antigen. Source material: blood, either unsorted or a sorted T cell fraction (not recorded which). These receptors all stem from a male donor with ankylosing spondylitis.

Only a few counts were recorded for this clonotype. The chain uses TRBV11-2 and TRBJ2-1; D unresolved. V lost 5 bases and J lost 0, with 14 bases in between. Germline V gene sequence: CDR1 SGHAT, CDR2 FQNNGV. The CDR3 contains 16 residues. The CDR3 bases are TGTGCCAGCAGCCCTCAAAAGCGCCCCTCCTACAATGAGCAGTTCTTC. This gives the protein CASSPQKRPSYNEQFF.

This clonotype showed up just a few times. The rearrangement links TRBV20-1 to TRBJ1-5; 10 bases are shared with TRBD1. With 6 bases clipped from V and 4 bases from J, the junction kept 6 bases outside the gene matches. The germline V gene has CDR1 DFQATT and CDR2 SNEGSKA (reference sequence). This CDR3 comprises 14 residues. This CDR3 is CSARGTGENQPQHF. The CDR3 DNA follows: TGCAGTGCCCGAGGGACAGGGGAAAATCAGCCCCAGCATTTT.

This chain uses TRBV20-1 with TRBJ2-7, with a tentative D call TRBD2 (6 bases). Germline V gene lookup returns CDR1 DFQATT and CDR2 SNEGSKA (reference sequence). The CDR3 totals 14 residues. V gave up 4 bases and J gave up 0 bases, with 13 bases separating them. The CDR3 DNA is TGCAGTGCTACGTGGCGGGGCAGCTCCTACGAGCAGTACTTC. Protein product: CSATWRGSSYEQYF.

This clonotype has a handful of counts. This chain joins TRBV11-2 and TRBJ2-3, with TRBD2 matching over 8 bases. The J segment lost 5 bases and the V segment lost 5 bases, leaving 15 bases of the junction unmatched. Germline CDR1 reads SGHAT; CDR2 reads FQNNGV. CDR3 length: 17 residues. Written as DNA, the CDR3 is TGTGCCAGCAGCCCAAGGCCAGCGGGAGCCCTAGTAGATACGCAGTATTTT. The encoded protein is CASSPRPAGALVDTQYF. The variable domain in full, completed from reference TRBV11-2 and TRBJ2-3, reads EAGVAQSPRYKIIEKRQSVAFWCNPISGHATLYWYQQILGQGPKLLIQFQNNGVVDDSQLPKDRFSAERLKGVDSTLKIQPAKLEDSAVYLCASSPRPAGALVDTQYFGPGTRLTVL.

The CDR3 here is CASSNGRGNYGYTF. The CDR3 DNA reads TGTGCCAGCAGTAATGGACGAGGGAACTATGGCTACACCTTC. This rearrangement joins TRBV6-1 to TRBJ1-2; unclear D gene. Trimming pared 5 bases from V and 2 bases from J, leaving 12 bases between. Germline V lookup: CDR1 MNHNS, CDR2 SASEGT. The CDR3 contains 14 residues.

This clonotype has more than one count but fewer than ten. The rearrangement joins TRBV11-2 to TRBJ2-4, with 13 positions matching TRBD2. Trimming at V came to 5 bases and at J to 6 bases, leaving 7 bases not matched to a gene. The CDR3 consists of 16 residues. Germline V gene sequence: CDR1 SGHAT, CDR2 FQNNGV. The DNA for the CDR3 is TGTGCCAGCAGCCCAAAACTAGCGGGAGGGACAAACATTCAGTACTTC. Its protein is CASSPKLAGGTNIQYF.

This rearrangement joins TRBV6-5 to TRBJ1-5; D call uncertain. V was clipped by 6 bases and J by 2 bases, with 11 bases between them. The V gene's germline CDR1 is MNHEY and CDR2 SVGAGI. The CDR3 contains 14 residues. The DNA of the CDR3 is TGTGCCAGCAGGTTAACCGTGGGCAATCAGCCCCAGCATTTT. Protein: CASRLTVGNQPQHF.

This clonotype has a count of ten or more. The chain has TRBV4-3 and TRBJ1-3; perhaps TRBD1 as D (6 bases). Germline loops: CDR1 LGHNA, CDR2 YSLEER. The CDR3 runs to 14 residues. Trimming took off 3 bases at V and 2 bases at J, with 8 bases between the two ends. CDR3 amino acids: CASSQDSPGNTIYF. CDR3 DNA: TGCGCCAGCAGCCAGGACAGTCCTGGAAACACCATATATTTT.

In this sample, this clonotype turned up a few times. The chain links TRBV20-1 to TRBJ1-1, with 8 bases fitting TRBD1. Germline V gene sequence: CDR1 DFQATT, CDR2 SNEGSKA (reference sequence). The CDR3 spans 14 residues. Unmatched junction bases numbered 8, after V lost 3 bases and J lost 5 bases. CDR3 in DNA: TGCAGTGCTAGTTTCAGGGGGCGAGGGACTGAAGCTTTCTTT. Translation: CSASFRGRGTEAFF.

J is TRBJ2-2 and V is TRBV28; D unresolved. The V end was cut by 9 bases, the J end by 1 base, with 6 bases between. The V gene's germline CDR1 is MDHEN and CDR2 SYDVKM. This CDR3 comprises 12 residues. CDR3 sequence: CASKGNTGELFF. The CDR3 DNA follows: TGTGCCAGTAAAGGGAACACCGGGGAGCTGTTTTTT. Using reference TRBV28 and TRBJ2-2 for the parts outside the CDR3, the full variable domain is DVKVTQSSRYLVKRTGEKVFLECVQDMDHENMFWYRQDPGLGLRLIYFSYDVKMKEKGDIPEGYSVSREKKERFSLILESASTNQTSMYLCASKGNTGELFFGEGSRLTVL.

A few counts support this clonotype. The CDR3 loop is CASTPGQGNQPQHF. For the CDR3, the DNA is TGTGCCAGCACCCCGGGACAGGGAAATCAGCCCCAGCATTTT. V and J are TRBV6-1 and TRBJ1-5; 9 bases are a match to TRBD1. Germline CDR1 and CDR2: MNHNS and SASEGT. This CDR3 is 14 amino acids long. The J segment lost 4 bases and the V segment lost 7 bases, leaving 5 bases of the junction unmatched.

This clonotype was counted only a few times. The gene calls are TRBV5-8 and TRBJ2-2; TRBD2 might be the D (6 bases). The length of the CDR3 is 15 residues. V gave up 0 bases and J gave up 4 bases, with 10 bases separating them. Germline V gene data show CDR1 as SGHTS and CDR2 as YDEGEE. The CDR3 is CASSLADYFTGELFF. CDR3 nucleotide sequence: TGTGCCAGCAGCTTGGCGGACTATTTCACCGGGGAGCTGTTTTTT. The full variable domain, rest sourced from reference TRBV5-8 and TRBJ2-2, is EAGVTQSPTHLIKTRGQQATLRCSPISGHTSVYWYQQALGLGLQFLLWYDEGEERNRGNFPPRFSGRQFPNYSSELNVNALELEDSALYLCASSLADYFTGELFFGEGSRLTVL.

This clonotype was detected a few times. The chain is built from TRBV28 and TRBJ2-3; 10 bases fit TRBD2. The CDR3 sequence is 17 residues long. The germline CDR1 and CDR2 sequences are MDHEN and SYDVKM. V lost 0 bases and J lost 7; bases outside the gene matches: 10. CDR3 amino acids: CASSLWRAGGPRHTQYF. The CDR3, as DNA: TGTGCCAGCAGTTTATGGAGAGCGGGAGGGCCACGTCATACGCAGTATTTT.

This clonotype was seen a few times. V is TRBV10-2 and J is TRBJ2-1; 10 bases align to TRBD2. The germline V gene encodes CDR1 WSHSY and CDR2 SAAADI. V trimming: 3 bases; J trimming: 4 bases; junction bases outside the gene matches: 3. CDR3 length: 15 residues. DNA for the CDR3: TGCGCCAGCAGTGATCGGACTAGCGGTTACAATGAGCAGTTCTTC. It specifies CASSDRTSGYNEQFF.

This clonotype was seen more than once but under ten times. The genes are TRBV20-1 and TRBJ1-3; D is unclear. V was trimmed by 2 bases and J by 5 bases, leaving 7 bases between them. Looked up from germline, CDR1 is DFQATT and CDR2 is SNEGSKA (reference sequence). The length of the CDR3 is 12 residues. CDR3 loop: CSARPGRNTIYF. CDR3 DNA: TGCAGTGCTAGACCCGGTCGAAACACCATATATTTT.

The gene calls are TRBV10-3 and TRBJ2-1, with D possibly being TRBD2 (6 bases). Between the trimmed V and J ends, which lost 8 bases and 8 bases, there was a span of 22 bases. The CDR3 extends over 15 amino acids. Germline CDR1 and CDR2: ENHRY and SYGVKD. CDR3 in DNA: TGTGCCATCTGGGCGGACGGGACTGGTCGGGATGAGCAGTTCTTC. It yields the protein CAIWADGTGRDEQFF.

This clonotype was seen at least ten times. The chain links TRBV10-3 to TRBJ2-2, with D perhaps matching TRBD1 (5 bases). This CDR3 has 14 residues. V lost 6 bases to trimming and J lost 1 base, with 9 bases between them. CDR1 is ENHRY and CDR2 is SYGVKD in the germline V gene. The CDR3 region is CAIRPDMNTGELFF. The CDR3 bases are TGTGCCATCAGACCGGACATGAACACCGGGGAGCTGTTTTTT.

This clonotype was recorded a few times. The genes are TRBV7-9 and TRBJ1-2, with a tentative D call TRBD1 (5 bases). This CDR3 is 12 amino acids long. Trimming took off 6 bases at V and 7 bases at J, with 12 bases between the two ends. Germline CDR1 SEHNR, CDR2 FQNEAQ (reference sequence). The CDR3 DNA sequence: TGTGCCAGCAGTGGGACCTGGGGTGGCTACACCTTC. Residues: CASSGTWGGYTF.